This T cell receptor beta chain was identified in a study of blood T cell repertoires in COVID-19 (dated by TCRdb to 2020 to 2021). For context, the study as a whole: Samples covering the acute and convalescent phases of COVID-19 were provided by collaborators in the United States, Italy and Spain. The repertoires were made available in a free public database intended to serve as a resource for research on the immune response to SARS-CoV-2. HLA class I and class II types, where available, came from metadata supplied by the sample provider rather than from assay-based typing. Subjects who had been exposed to COVID-19, were actively infected with it, or had recovered from it provided the deeply sampled blood TCRbeta repertoires that made up the dataset. A de-identified subject ID, COVID-19 status, age in years and sex were almost always included in the sample metadata. The samples were drawn from two sources: the first 160 participants of the ongoing ImmuneRACE study, and approximately 1,300 subjects contributed by 6 global collaborators. The prospective study material was composed of cDNA or gDNA derived from T cells, B-cell-depleted T cells, or PBMCs.

General conclusions and limits of the study: How much clinical and demographic metadata was included differed by source and by participant, and the metadata was provided uncurated.

This clone was observed once. Its target antigen remains unknown. Base qualities are not at hand, and no much larger clone is one base apart. The junction shows trimming of 5 bases on V and 0 bases on J, plus 18 bases between the germline ends. According to the germline V gene, CDR1 reads SGHRS and CDR2 reads YFSETQ. From cysteine to phenylalanine, the CDR3 is 16 amino acids long. Only CDR3 DNA is held: 48 bases, read in frame from base 1. TCRbeta CDR3 regions were amplified from genomic DNA using the immunoSEQ Assay, a bias-controlled multiplex PCR. Per the source publication's procedure: Nucleated cell counts per sample were estimated from amplification of reference gene primers within the assay. To quantify the absolute abundance of each unique TCRbeta CDR3 rearrangement, sequence reads were collapsed and filtered. For each sample, productive Simpson clonality was calculated as the square root of Simpson's diversity index over productive rearrangements. Here the immuneACCESS table is served through TCRdb, limited to in-frame sequences with V and J called. Missing clones are a known gap in these copies; in checked studies unresolved V genes cover under half, and the rest lacks a known reason. That table is the source of V, J and clone size, and D and trimming were worked out from the DNA. This sample gives 150,000 to 200,000 clones in total; around 90% of them show up just once. The top ten clonotypes cover roughly 6.7% of the sample.

Whole blood was collected in K2EDTA tubes by collaborating institutions according to the institutions' own protocols. For TCRbeta analysis, collaborators shipped samples in one of three forms: frozen whole blood, isolated PBMCs, or DNA extracted from either of those sample types. This chain is built from TRBV5-1 and TRBJ2-7; the D region possibly corresponds to TRBD2 (6 bases align). The sequenced sample was peripheral blood. The receptor comes from a middle-aged man with acute or convalescent COVID-19. CDR3 region: CASRSDPGLNSYEQYF. The DNA sequence reads TGCGCCAGCAGATCTGATCCGGGACTGAACTCCTACGAGCAGTACTTC.